This T cell receptor beta chain was recovered during a study of T cells expressing NK-cell markers. The overall study: The sequencing cohort of eight donors included seven HCMV-seropositive individuals and one seronegative individual.

Notes on this clonotype: Its antigen is unidentified.

TCRdb re-called the 5' RACE reads and catalogs CDR3 proteins one per entry, DNA excluded. The repertoire shows a few hundred thousand distinct CDR3 sequences; the top ten hold approximately 3.6%. This CDR3 comprises 14 residues. Per the germline V gene, CDR1 is GTSNPN and CDR2 is SVGIG (reference sequence). Study results and caveats: In a group of 5 or 6 donors, dominant NKG2C+ clonotypes represented roughly 1.0-7.5% of CD8+ T cells. Expanded NKG2C+ T cell clones were not confirmed as HCMV-specific.

The chain uses TRBV30 and TRBJ2-3; lacking DNA, the TRBD2 call made by TCRdb goes unchecked. The sample comprised blood T cells: a sorted CD56 or NKG2C T cell subset, CD4+ or CD8+ T cells, or bulk PBMC T cells (not recorded which). The origin of this receptor is a man in his late teens or twenties in good health. This chain's CDR3 is CAWTGTSNTDTQYF.